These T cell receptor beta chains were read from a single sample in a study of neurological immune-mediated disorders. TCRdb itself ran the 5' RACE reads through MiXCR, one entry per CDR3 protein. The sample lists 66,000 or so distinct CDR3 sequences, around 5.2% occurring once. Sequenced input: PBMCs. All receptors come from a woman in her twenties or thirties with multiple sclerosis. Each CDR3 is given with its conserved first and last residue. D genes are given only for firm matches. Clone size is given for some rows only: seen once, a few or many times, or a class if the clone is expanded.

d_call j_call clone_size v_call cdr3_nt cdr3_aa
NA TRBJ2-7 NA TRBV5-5 TGTGCCAGCAGCCTCCGATTGAGTGAAAGCTCCTACGAGCAGTACTTC CASSLRLSESSYEQYF
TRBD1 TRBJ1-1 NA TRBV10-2 TGCGCCAGCGGGACAGCGAACACTGAAGCTTTCTTT CASGTANTEAFF
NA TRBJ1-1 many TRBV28 TGTGCCAGCAGTCCGGGGCCGACGGCTTTCTTT CASSPGPTAFF
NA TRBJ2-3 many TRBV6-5 TGTGCCAGCAGTTACTCCGATAGCACAGATACGCAGTATTTT CASSYSDSTDTQYF
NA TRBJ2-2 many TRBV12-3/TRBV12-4 TGTGCCAGCAGTACGACTCTCACGAACACCGGGGAGCTGTTTTTT CASSTTLTNTGELFF
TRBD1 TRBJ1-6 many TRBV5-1 TGCGCCAGCAGCCCGGGACAGCAAAATTCACCCCTCCACTTT CASSPGQQNSPLHF
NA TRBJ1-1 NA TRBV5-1 TGCGCCAGCAGCTTGGGACAGTGGGGAGCTGAAGCTTTCTTT CASSLGQWGAEAFF
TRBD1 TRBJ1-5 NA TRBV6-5 TGTGCCAGCAACCCGAGACAGGGCTCGCCCCAGCATTTT CASNPRQGSPQHF
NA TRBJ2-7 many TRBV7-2 TGTGCCAGCAGCAGGGACTTAGGTGACGAGCAGTACTTC CASSRDLGDEQYF
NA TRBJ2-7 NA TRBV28 TGTGCCAGCAGTTTGGCCGGGGGCGTTAAAGTCCACGAGCAGTACTTC CASSLAGGVKVHEQYF
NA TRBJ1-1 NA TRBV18 TGTGCCAGCTCATTCAGTATGAACACTGAAGCTTTCTTT CASSFSMNTEAFF
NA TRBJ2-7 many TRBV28 TGTGCCAGCAGTTTACACGGCCGCCCTCCCTACGAGCAGTACTTC CASSLHGRPPYEQYF
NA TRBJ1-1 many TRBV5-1 TGCGCCACCTCAGACACCAACACTGAAGCTTTCTTT CATSDTNTEAFF
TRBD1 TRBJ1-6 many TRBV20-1 TGCAGTGCCACGGACAGGGCAATCAATTCACCCCTCCACTTT CSATDRAINSPLHF
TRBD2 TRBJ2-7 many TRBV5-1 TGCGCCAGCAGCTTGAGTACCGCTAGCGGGGCCCTCGAGCAGTACTTC CASSLSTASGALEQYF
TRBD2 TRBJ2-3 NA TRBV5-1 TGCGCCAGCAGCTTGGTGTCCGGGGGGAACACAGATACGCAGTATTTT CASSLVSGGNTDTQYF
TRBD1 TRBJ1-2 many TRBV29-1 TGCAGCGTTGGGACAGGAGATCACGGCTACACCTTC CSVGTGDHGYTF
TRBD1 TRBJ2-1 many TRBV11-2 TGTGCCAGCAGCCCCGGGACAGGGGAGGATGAGCAGTTCTTC CASSPGTGEDEQFF
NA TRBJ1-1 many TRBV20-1 TGCAGTGCTAGTGGGTTTAGCTCCCAACAGAACACTGAAGCTTTCTTT CSASGFSSQQNTEAFF
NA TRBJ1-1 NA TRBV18 TGTGCCAGCTCACCACCGTTTGAGGGGATGAACACTGAAGCTTTCTTT CASSPPFEGMNTEAFF
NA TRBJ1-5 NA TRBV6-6 TGTGCCAGCAGTTACTCGGGCAGAGATAGCAATCAGCCCCAGCATTTT CASSYSGRDSNQPQHF
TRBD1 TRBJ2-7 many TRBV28 TGTGCCAGCAGCCTGGGGGACAGGGGGGCCTACGAGCAGTACTTC CASSLGDRGAYEQYF
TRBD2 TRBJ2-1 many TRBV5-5 TGTGCCAGCAGCCCGGGGACTAGCGGGGGGTATACGGGCAATGAGCAGTTCTTC CASSPGTSGGYTGNEQFF
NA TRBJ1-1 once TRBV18 TGTGCCAGCTCACTAGGTACGCCCCCTGAAGCTTTCTTT CASSLGTPPEAFF
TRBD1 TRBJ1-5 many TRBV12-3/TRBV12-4 TGTGCCAGCAGTGGACAGGATCCTCGTCAGCCCCAGCATTTT CASSGQDPRQPQHF
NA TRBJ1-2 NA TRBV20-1 TGCAGTGCTTTTAAACGGACAGACTATGGCTACACCTTC CSAFKRTDYGYTF
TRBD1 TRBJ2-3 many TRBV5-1 TGCGCCAGCAGCGGGCAGGGGGCGGTCACAGATACGCAGTATTTT CASSGQGAVTDTQYF
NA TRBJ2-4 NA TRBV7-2 TGTGCCAGCAGCTTAGGGGCAGAAAAAAACATTCAGTACTTC CASSLGAEKNIQYF
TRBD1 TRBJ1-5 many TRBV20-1 TGCAGTGCCAGACAGGGGGCGCGGAATCAGCCCCAGCATTTT CSARQGARNQPQHF
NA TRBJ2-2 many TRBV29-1 TGCAGCGCCGGCGGGCGCGGGGAGCTGTTTTTT CSAGGRGELFF
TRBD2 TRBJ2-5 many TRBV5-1 TGCGCCAGCAGCCTCGGGACTAGTCAGGCACAAGAGACCCAGTACTTC CASSLGTSQAQETQYF
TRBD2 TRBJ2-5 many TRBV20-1 TGCAGTGCTAGAGGACTAGCGGGGGGGCCGGAGCAAGAGACCCAGTACTTC CSARGLAGGPEQETQYF
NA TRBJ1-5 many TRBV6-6 TGTGCCAGCAAGACGCCGCAGGGCCTCAATCAGCCCCAGCATTTT CASKTPQGLNQPQHF
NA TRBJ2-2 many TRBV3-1 TGTGCCAGCAGCCAAGACTATGGCTACAGGGAGCTGTTTTTT CASSQDYGYRELFF
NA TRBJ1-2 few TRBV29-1 TGCAGCGTTGAAGTTCCCGGGGGGGGGCTATGGGGCTACACCTTC CSVEVPGGGLWGYTF
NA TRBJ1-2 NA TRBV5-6 TGTGCCAGCAGCTTCTATCAAGTCTACCGAACTAACTATGGCTACACCTTC CASSFYQVYRTNYGYTF
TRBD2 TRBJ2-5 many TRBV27 TGTGCCAGCTCCCGAGCGGGGGGAGGAGAGACCCAGTACTTC CASSRAGGGETQYF
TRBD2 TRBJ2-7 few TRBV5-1 TGCGCCAGCAGCGGGACTAGTGGTCTCGAGCAGTACTTC CASSGTSGLEQYF
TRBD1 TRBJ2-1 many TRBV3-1 TGTGCCAGCAGCCAAGGTCGTGGGACAGGTTACAATGAGCAGTTCTTC CASSQGRGTGYNEQFF
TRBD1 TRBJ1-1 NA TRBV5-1 TGCGCCAGCAGCTGGGGACAGCCAAACACTGAAGCTTTCTTT CASSWGQPNTEAFF
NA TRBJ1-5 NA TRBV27 TGTGCCAGCAGTCGAATGCAGGGCCCCAATCAGCCCCAGCATTTT CASSRMQGPNQPQHF
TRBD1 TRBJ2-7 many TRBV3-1 TGTGCCAGCAGCCAAGATGACAGGGCTGTGGAGTACTTC CASSQDDRAVEYF
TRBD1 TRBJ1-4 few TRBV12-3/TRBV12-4 TGTGCCAGCACTGCGGGACAGGGAAGAAAACTGTTTTTT CASTAGQGRKLFF
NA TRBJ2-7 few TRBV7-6 TGTGCCAGCAGCTTAAGGTTTGGGGACTCGAGCTCCTACGAGCAGTACTTC CASSLRFGDSSSYEQYF
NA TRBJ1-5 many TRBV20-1 TGCAGTGCTAGAGGCCAGAATAGCAATCAGCCCCAGAATTTT CSARGQNSNQPQNF
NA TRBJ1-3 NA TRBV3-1 TGTGCCAGCAGCCAAGGACTTTCTGGAAAAACCATATATTTT CASSQGLSGKTIYF
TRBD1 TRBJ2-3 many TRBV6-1 TGTGCCAGCGGGACAGCGACAGATACGCAGTATTTT CASGTATDTQYF
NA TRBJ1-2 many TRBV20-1 TGCAGTGCTAGTCCGGAACATAACTATGGCTACACCTTC CSASPEHNYGYTF
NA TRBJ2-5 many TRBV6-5 TGTGCCAGCAGCTCACCGGGCGAAGAGACCCAGTACTTC CASSSPGEETQYF
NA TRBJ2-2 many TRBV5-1 TGCGCCACCCCGGCAGGGTCCGGGGAGCTGTTTTTT CATPAGSGELFF
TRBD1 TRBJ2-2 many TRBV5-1 TGCGCCAGCAGCTTGAATGGACAGGGTGGCTCCTGGGAGCTGTTTTTT CASSLNGQGGSWELFF
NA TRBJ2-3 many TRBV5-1 TGCGCCAGCAGCTTGACATTGGGGGCACCGAGGCCCACAGATACGCAGTATTTT CASSLTLGAPRPTDTQYF
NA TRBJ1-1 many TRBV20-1 TGCAGTGCTTCGGGGGGACCGAACACTGAAGCTTTCTTT CSASGGPNTEAFF